Included here is one T cell receptor (beta chain) sequence, with context. Its antigen is as yet unknown. CDR3 length: 14 residues. The V gene lost 1 base and the J gene lost 3 bases, with 8 bases spanning the gap. The germline V gene encodes CDR1 LGHNA and CDR2 YSLEER. These data come from a study of T cell responses to AZD1222 COVID-19 vaccine. Study-level points and caveats: Clonal diversity was possibly underestimated, and white British individuals and females predominated among donors.

This table comes from immunoSEQ multiplex PCR, and its TCRdb copy is limited to in-frame clones, with some not included. The table records more than 110,000 clones, over 80% of them present only once. The rearrangement links TRBV4-3 to TRBJ2-3; unclear D gene. The sequenced sample was peripheral blood, obtained 28 days after the second AZD1222 dose. This sequence was found in an adult who received the AZD1222 COVID-19 vaccine. Written as DNA, the CDR3 is TGCGCCAGCAGCCAAGGGCACTATACAGATACGCAGTATTTT. It encodes CASSQGHYTDTQYF.